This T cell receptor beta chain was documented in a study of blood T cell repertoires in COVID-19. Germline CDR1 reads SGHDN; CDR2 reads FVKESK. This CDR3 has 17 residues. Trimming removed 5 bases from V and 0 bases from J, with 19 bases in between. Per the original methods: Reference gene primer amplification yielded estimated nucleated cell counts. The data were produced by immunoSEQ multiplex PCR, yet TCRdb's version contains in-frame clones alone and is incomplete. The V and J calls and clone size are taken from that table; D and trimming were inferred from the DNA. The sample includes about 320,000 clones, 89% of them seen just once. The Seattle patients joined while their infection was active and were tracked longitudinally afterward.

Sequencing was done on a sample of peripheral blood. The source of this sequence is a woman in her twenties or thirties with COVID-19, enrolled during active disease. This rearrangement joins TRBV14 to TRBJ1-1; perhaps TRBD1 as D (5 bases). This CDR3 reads CASSAGGADTLNTEAFF. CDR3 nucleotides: TGTGCCAGCAGCGCGGGCGGGGCCGACACCCTGAACACTGAAGCTTTCTTT. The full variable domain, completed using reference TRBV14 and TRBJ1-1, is EAGVTQFPSHSVIEKGQTVTLRCDPISGHDNLYWYRRVMGKEIKFLLHFVKESKQDESGMPNNRFLAERTGGTYSTLKVQPAELEDSGVYFCASSAGGADTLNTEAFFGQGTRLTVV.